This T cell receptor (beta chain) was documented in a study of blood T cell repertoires in COVID-19. V lost 6 bases to trimming and J lost 4 bases; unmatched junction nucleotides: 10. CDR3 length: 15 amino acids. CDR1 is SGHTA and CDR2 is FQGNSA in the germline V gene. Original data processing: Reference gene primer amplification in the assay estimated nucleated cell counts. Clones were sequenced by immunoSEQ multiplex PCR, and TCRdb holds only the in-frame ones, with some missing. V, J and clone size are those of that table, while D and trimming were read from the DNA. The table has about 43,000 clones, approximately 90% seen once; the top ten hold about 16%.

The sample consisted of peripheral blood. The chain combines TRBV7-2 with TRBJ1-1; 8 bases are a match to TRBD1. The TCR sequence derives from a man in his 60s with active COVID-19. CDR3 in amino acids: CASRPATGETTEAFF. In DNA form, the CDR3 reads TGTGCCAGCAGGCCGGCGACAGGGGAGACCACTGAAGCTTTCTTT. Using reference TRBV7-2 and TRBJ1-1 for the parts outside the CDR3, the full variable domain is GAGVSQSPSNKVTEKGKDVELRCDPISGHTALYWYRQSLGQGLEFLIYFQGNSAPDKSGLPSDRFSAERTGGSVSTLTIQRTQQEDSAVYLCASRPATGETTEAFFGQGTRLTVV.